The rows below give T cell receptor beta chains drawn from one sample of a study of T cells in Graves' hyperthyroidism and ophthalmopathy. TCRdb called the multiplex PCR reads again in MiXCR, with one record for every CDR3 protein. The sample holds around 700,000 distinct CDR3 sequences, around a sixth seen once. Sequenced input: blood. The receptor set was obtained from a woman aged 50 to 60 with Graves' hyperthyroidism that later progressed to Graves' ophthalmopathy. Each CDR3 is given without its conserved first and last residue. Each record gives: J gene, V gene, CDR3 protein.

>TRBJ2-3|TRBV20-1
SAVLRRSAAQY
>TRBJ2-7|TRBV24-1
ATSDSWDTTYEQY
>TRBJ2-7|TRBV2
ASTRASGLSSYEQY
>TRBJ1-6|TRBV5-1
ASSLRRGDNSPLH
>TRBJ2-7|TRBV20-1
SARDSWTDYEQY
>TRBJ1-2|TRBV13
ASSLGGAKETGGADYGYT
>TRBJ2-7|TRBV6-6
ASSYSTTGTVSSYEQY
>TRBJ1-5|TRBV27
ASMARGQGTQPQH
>TRBJ2-2|TRBV6-4
ASSVNWVGTGELF
>TRBJ2-5|TRBV6-1
ASRQGARETQY
>TRBJ2-3|TRBV7-9
ASSPPGTGVGNTQY
>TRBJ2-2|TRBV29-1
SVSRANTGELF
>TRBJ1-5|TRBV3-1
ASSQDTGHNQPQH
>TRBJ1-1|TRBV6-2/TRBV6-3
ASSYLEPGTANTEAF
>TRBJ1-3|TRBV27
ASSSHVGLAGNTIY
>TRBJ1-5|TRBV30
AWSRGQGRGQPQH
>TRBJ2-1|TRBV3-1
ASSQEPFSYNEQF
>TRBJ1-1|TRBV6-1
ASILSDRFSMNTEAF
>TRBJ1-4|TRBV27
ASSSGYLVGKLF
>TRBJ1-3|TRBV15
ATSSDPLSGNTIY
>TRBJ2-3|TRBV29-1
SVDGGGNTDTQY
>TRBJ2-5|TRBV9
ASSVVANQETQY
>TRBJ2-1|TRBV9
ASSGQGGSYNEQF
>TRBJ1-1|TRBV20-1
SASKFDTEAF
>TRBJ2-3|TRBV20-1
SAGAGISASTDTQY
>TRBJ2-3|TRBV20-1
SAPDLASFSTDTQY
>TRBJ2-1|TRBV6-1
AVGWGSYNEQF
>TRBJ2-3|TRBV4-2
ASSLQGARGTDTQY
>TRBJ1-3|TRBV12-3/TRBV12-4
TSSLGTFSGNTIY
>TRBJ1-1|TRBV5-1
ASSLVQGGYTEAF
>TRBJ2-1|TRBV7-3
ASSPRTGSPPNNEQF
>TRBJ1-1|TRBV6-2/TRBV6-3
ASSYSPSSTEAF
>TRBJ1-4|TRBV30
AWSVLLGGDEKLF
>TRBJ2-3|TRBV15
ATSRELASADTQY
>TRBJ1-2|TRBV20-1
SAEPRWDGSSYT
>TRBJ1-1|TRBV3-1
ASSNSNTEAF
>TRBJ2-1|TRBV6-1
ASTRVGFSEF
>TRBJ1-2|TRBV11-2
ASSLGGAAANYDYT
>TRBJ2-1|TRBV7-9
ASSKPGLLNEQF
>TRBJ2-5|TRBV12-3/TRBV12-4
ASSLKSVSQETQY
>TRBJ1-6|TRBV12-3/TRBV12-4
ASSLRGVKNNSPLH
>TRBJ2-5|TRBV30
AWSVLGALQETQY
>TRBJ1-1|TRBV18
ASSPFERSQAF
>TRBJ2-2|TRBV18
ASSPPRGNTGELF
>TRBJ1-3|TRBV4-1
ASSQDSGRVIGNTIY
>TRBJ2-7|TRBV30
AWTAGDYYEQY
>TRBJ1-4|TRBV19
ASSIVPGGREKLF